One and the same sample provided the 13 T cell receptor beta chains below, sequenced in a study of T-cell reconstitution after alpha-beta-depleted transplantation in children. TCRbeta library construction was performed incorporating unique molecular identifiers. In TCRdb, the PCR reads were re-called with MiXCR into one record per CDR3 protein. The repertoire holds about 7,900 distinct CDR3 sequences, with approximately 16% as singletons. Sequencing used PBMCs, mostly from graft donor cells, obtained 60 days after TCRalphabeta/CD19-depleted stem cell transplant. These receptors all stem from a girl under three years old who had a stem cell transplant for combined immunodeficiency, so the T cells may come from the graft donor.

Details on this clonotype: A read error may explain this, as a much larger clone is one base away. This chain uses TRBV7-9 with TRBJ2-1; TRBD1 is a possible D gene (6 bases). Germline assignment: CDR1 SEHNR and CDR2 FQNEAQ (reference sequence). The CDR3 sequence is 17 residues long. CDR3: CASTASQGLGSYSEQFF. For the CDR3, the DNA is TGTGCCAGCACCGCCTCGCAGGGGCTAGGCTCCTACAGTGAGCAGTTCTTC.

The V and J genes are TRBV6-2 or TRBV6-3 and TRBJ2-3, with D perhaps TRBD2 (6 bases). The V and J ends lost 7 bases and 2 bases respectively, with 16 bases between them. Germline CDR1 MNHEY, CDR2 SVGEGT. The CDR3 contains 15 residues. The CDR3 sequence is CASTFPGLSTDTQYF. In DNA, the CDR3 is TGTGCCAGCACTTTTCCGGGACTCTCCACAGATACGCAGTATTTT.

Ten or more counts support this clonotype. V is TRBV10-3 and J is TRBJ2-1; TRBD2 aligns across 8 bases. This CDR3 has 15 amino acids. The germline V gene encodes CDR1 ENHRY and CDR2 SYGVKD. The V segment lost 6 bases and the J segment 1 base; nucleotides outside the gene matches: 5. The CDR3 DNA follows: TGTGCCATCAGCGGGGGGGCCTTGTCCTACAATGAGCAGTTCTTC. Translated, it gives CAISGGALSYNEQFF.

V is TRBV5-1 and J is TRBJ2-3, with 9 bases lining up with TRBD2. Looked up from germline, CDR1 is SGHRS and CDR2 is YFSETQ. There are 15 residues in the CDR3. V was pared by 4 bases and J by 2 bases, with 5 bases of the junction left unmatched. The DNA of the CDR3 is TGCGCCAGCAGCATGACTAGCGGTTTCACAGATACGCAGTATTTT. Protein sequence: CASSMTSGFTDTQYF.

The genes are TRBV21-1 and TRBJ1-4; no DNA check was done on the table's D call, TRBD1. TRBV21-1 is marked as a pseudogene. The CDR3 spans 16 residues. The CDR3 loop is CASRRGQGTTNEKLFF. The CDR3 DNA follows: TGTGCCAGCAGACGGGGACAGGGAACAACTAATGAAAAACTGTTTTTT.

This clonotype showed up many times. V is TRBV20-1 and J is TRBJ2-7; D is perhaps TRBD1 (5 bases). V was cut by 6 bases and J by 0 bases, with 12 bases left in between. Per germline, CDR1 DFQATT and CDR2 SNEGSKA (reference sequence). CDR3 size: 13 residues. CDR3 sequence: CSAASGFSYEQYF. The DNA for the CDR3 is TGCAGTGCCGCGTCAGGGTTCTCCTACGAGCAGTACTTC.

The chain has TRBV4-3 and TRBJ2-7, with 7 bases that match TRBD2. The CDR3 extends over 15 amino acids. CDR1 and CDR2 (germline): LGHNA, YSLEER. V lost 1 base and J lost 3; bases outside the gene matches: 6. The CDR3: CASSQGLGGSYEQYF. The DNA for the CDR3 is TGCGCCAGCAGCCAAGGCCTCGGCGGGAGCTACGAGCAGTACTTC.

This clonotype is medium-sized (0.01 to 0.1%) within its sample. The chain uses TRBV29-1 and TRBJ1-1; D gene unclear. The CDR3 loop spans 13 amino acids. Germline V gives CDR1 SQVTM, CDR2 ANQGSEA. V lost 7 bases and J 4 bases, leaving 16 bases between the germline ends. In nucleotides, the CDR3 is TGCAGCGGCGTCCAGGTGTACGGCACTGAAGCTTTCTTT. Translated: CSGVQVYGTEAFF.

This clonotype showed up just a few times. This rearrangement joins TRBV28 to TRBJ2-5; D is undetermined. Germline loops: CDR1 MDHEN, CDR2 SYDVKM. This CDR3 is built from 15 residues. The germline V and J ends were trimmed by 5 bases and 5 bases, with 18 bases remaining between them. The CDR3 is CASSHLPGAGETQYF. The CDR3 nucleotides read TGTGCCAGCAGTCACCTCCCTGGAGCTGGCGAGACCCAGTACTTC.

The chain combines TRBV20-1 with TRBJ1-4, with unresolved D. CDR3 length equals 17 residues. V lost 0 bases, J lost 0 bases, and 14 bases lay in between. CDR1 DFQATT and CDR2 SNEGSKA come from the germline V gene (reference sequence). The DNA for the CDR3 is TGCAGTGCTAGAGATCCTCTTAGTTCAGCAACTAATGAAAAACTGTTTTTT. This encodes CSARDPLSSATNEKLFF.

This clonotype was picked up a small number of times. V gene TRBV24-1 combines with J gene TRBJ2-5; 13 nucleotides match TRBD2. The CDR3 consists of 14 residues. CDR1 and CDR2 (germline): KGHDR, SFDVKD. The junction had 6 bases not matched to a gene; V was cut back by 10 bases and J by 5 bases. This CDR3 reads CATGTSGDAETQYF. The CDR3 nucleotides are TGTGCCACTGGGACTAGCGGGGATGCGGAGACCCAGTACTTC.

This clonotype has a count of ten or more. The chain joins TRBV7-9 to TRBJ2-1; D unresolved. Per the germline V gene, CDR1 is SEHNR and CDR2 is FQNEAQ (reference sequence). The V end was cut by 1 base, the J end by 8 bases, with 9 bases between. The CDR3 consists of 13 residues. CDR3 nucleotides: TGTGCCAGCAGCTTAGAGCGACTGGATGAGCAGTTCTTC. Its protein is CASSLERLDEQFF.

This clonotype has only a few counts. The genes are TRBV6-2 or TRBV6-3 and TRBJ2-6; D is ambiguous. Germline V gene lookup returns CDR1 MNHEY and CDR2 SVGEGT. The CDR3 length is 14 residues. V lost 5 bases to trimming and J lost 0 bases, with 5 bases between them. As DNA, the CDR3 is TGTGCCAGCAGTGTTCCCTCTGGGGCCAACGTCCTGACTTTC. Protein product: CASSVPSGANVLTF.